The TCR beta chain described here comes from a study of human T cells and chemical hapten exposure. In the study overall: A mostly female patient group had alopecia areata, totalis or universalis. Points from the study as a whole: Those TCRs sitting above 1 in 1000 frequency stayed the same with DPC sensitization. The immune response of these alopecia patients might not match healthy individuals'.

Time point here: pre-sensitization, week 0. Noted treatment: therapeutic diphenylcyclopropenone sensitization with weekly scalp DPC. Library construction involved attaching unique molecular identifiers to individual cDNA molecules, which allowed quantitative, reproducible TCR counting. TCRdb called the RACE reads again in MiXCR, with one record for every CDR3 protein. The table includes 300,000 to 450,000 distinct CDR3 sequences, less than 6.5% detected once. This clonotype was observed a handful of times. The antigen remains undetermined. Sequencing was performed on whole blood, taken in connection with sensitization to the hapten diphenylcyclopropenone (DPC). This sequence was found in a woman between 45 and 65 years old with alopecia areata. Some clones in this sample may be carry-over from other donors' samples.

Here the CDR3 reads CASSLRGVGTEAFF. The CDR3 nucleotides read TGTGCCAGCAGCTTACGGGGGGTGGGCACTGAAGCTTTCTTT. The chain recombines TRBV7-8 with TRBJ1-1; D is possibly TRBD1 (5 bases). Germline V gene lookup returns CDR1 SGHVS and CDR2 FQNEAQ. This CDR3 is built from 14 residues. Trimming pared 2 bases from V and 4 bases from J, leaving 11 bases between.